At least ten counts were recorded for the clone carrying this T cell receptor (beta chain). The antigen remains unidentified. Amplified regions were TCR beta CDR3 sequences from RNA transcripts. The study used the HTBI primer set for a first-round RT-PCR of the TCR CDR3. TCRdb processed the multiplex PCR reads anew with MiXCR; each CDR3 protein has one entry. The sample holds some 350,000 distinct CDR3 sequences; 19% are singletons and the top ten take roughly 3.5%. This record comes from a study of T cells in Graves' hyperthyroidism and ophthalmopathy. Study-wide findings and caveats: Among thyroid clonotypes expanded above 0.001, most also appeared in blood. Researchers report that a 13 V-J model separated ophthalmopathy from stable hyperthyroidism.

Germline CDR1 reads KGHDR; CDR2 reads SFDVKD. CDR3 length equals 12 residues. Trimming stripped 4 bases from V and 1 base from J, with 0 bases between. Hyperthyroidism of Graves' type that showed no ophthalmopathy progression within 18 months was stable. The sample taken for sequencing was blood. This clonotype originated in a woman younger than 35 with Graves' hyperthyroidism. This chain joins TRBV24-1 and TRBJ2-2; no reliable D call. In nucleotides, the CDR3 is TGTGCCACCAGTGAGAACACCGGGGAGCTGTTTTTT. This sequence encodes CATSENTGELFF.